These 29 T cell receptor beta chains were sequenced from one sample in a study of tumor-infiltrating lymphocytes in primary liver carcinoma. Using a constant-region primer together with ProtoScript II reverse transcriptase, TCR beta cDNA was made from around 0.55 ug of total RNA. Sequencing libraries for TCR beta derived from three nested multiplex PCR rounds that used slightly modified ARM-PCR. A C-beta reverse primer was combined with TRBV1-TRBV30 forward primers in the first two PCR rounds, and each round had 9 to 10 cycles. MiXCR, applied by TCRdb to the multiplex PCR reads, yields one record per CDR3 protein. The sample contains about 99,000 distinct CDR3 sequences, about 70% of which appear only once. From about 20-30 mg of unsorted bulk tissue, DNA and RNA were co-extracted together. Sequenced input: liver tumor tissue from sampling region 5. The subset here: tumor region T5, tumor centre. The receptors stem from a woman aged 60 to 75 with primary liver carcinoma and hepatitis B virus infection.

This clonotype has more than one count but fewer than ten. This rearrangement joins TRBV28 to TRBJ2-1; D is unclear. CDR1 and CDR2 from the germline V gene are MDHEN and SYDVKM. V lost 2 bases and J lost 9, with 14 bases in between. CDR3 length equals 14 residues. CDR3 DNA sequence: TGTGCCAGCAGTTTAGACCCCTCTAGGAGTGAGCAGTTCTTC. This gives the protein CASSLDPSRSEQFF. Drawing the rest from reference TRBV28 and TRBJ2-1, the complete variable domain is DVKVTQSSRYLVKRTGEKVFLECVQDMDHENMFWYRQDPGLGLRLIYFSYDVKMKEKGDIPEGYSVSREKKERFSLILESASTNQTSMYLCASSLDPSRSEQFFGPGTRLTVL.

The chain carries TRBV29-1 and TRBJ2-3; tentatively, D is TRBD1 (6 bases). Germline lookup yields CDR1 SQVTM and CDR2 ANQGSEA. Trimming pared 8 bases from V and 14 bases from J, leaving 20 bases between. CDR3 size: 11 residues. CDR3 DNA: TGCAGCTTGGCGGACAGAGAGAGAATGTATTTT. It specifies CSLADRERMYF.

This clonotype has more than one count but fewer than ten. It may be a read error: a sequence one base away is much more abundant. The rearrangement joins TRBV6-1 to TRBJ1-5, with 8 nucleotides matching TRBD1. J was trimmed by 4 bases and V by 5 bases; bases with no gene match: 4. The CDR3 has 14 amino acids. Germline CDR1 is MNHNS and CDR2 is SASEGT. The chain's CDR3 is CASSTGGGNQPQHF. CDR3 sequence (DNA): TGTGCCAGCAGTACAGGGGGAGGGAATCAGCCCCAGCATTTT.

Notes on this clonotype: The limits of the CDR3 on the DNA are not certain, so only TCRdb's listed CDR3 is given. This chain joins TRBV29-1 and TRBJ2-7; the table's D call, TRBD2, has no DNA check behind it. Germline values: CDR1 SQVTM, CDR2 ANQGSEA. Counting both end residues, the CDR3 totals 14 amino acids. The CDR3 loop reads CSVALGTSVYEQNF.

This clonotype came up once. Its ends do not fully match the called genes, so a read error is possible. J is TRBJ1-4 and V is TRBV10-3, with a tentative D call TRBD1 (5 bases). Germline CDR1 ENHRY, CDR2 SYGVKD. The CDR3 consists of 13 residues. The CDR3 reads CAISEYGGEKLSF. Written as DNA, the CDR3 is TGTGCCATCAGTGAATATGGGGGTGAAAAACTGTCTTTT.

Comments on this clonotype: One end of the junction does not line up with germline, which may come from a read error. This rearrangement joins TRBV6-1 to TRBJ2-7; tentatively, D is TRBD1 (6 bases). CDR1 and CDR2 from the germline V gene are MNHNS and SASEGT. This CDR3 region has 16 residues. CDR3 DNA sequence: TGTGCCAGCAGTGAAGGGGCAGGGGTGAGCTCCTACGAGCAATACTTC. Translated, it gives CASSEGAGVSSYEQYF.

V and J are TRBV28 and TRBJ2-1; possible D gene TRBD2, 5 bases. Germline CDR1 reads MDHEN; CDR2 reads SYDVKM. V shed 4 bases and J shed 8 bases, with 15 bases lying between them. CDR3 length: 14 residues. CDR3 coding DNA: TGTGCCAGCAGTTCCCGGACTGTCCTTGATGAGCAGTTCTTC. Translated, it gives CASSSRTVLDEQFF.

This clonotype was seen only a few times. Just one base apart from a much larger clone, this may be a read error. The chain employs TRBV10-1 and TRBJ1-1; the D is unclear. Per germline, CDR1 WNHNN and CDR2 SYGVQD (reference sequence). The CDR3 consists of 13 residues. The CDR3 here is CANSEQLNTEAFF. The CDR3 DNA reads TGCGCCAACAGTGAGCAGCTGAACACTGAAGCTTTCTTT.

This clonotype was seen once. Its ends do not fully match the called genes, so a read error is possible. The chain joins TRBV11-2 to TRBJ1-4; 9 nucleotides match TRBD1. The germline V gene encodes CDR1 SGHAT and CDR2 FQNNGV. The CDR3 is 15 residues long. The chain's CDR3 is CASSSWTGANEKLSF. CDR3 sequence (DNA): TGTGCTAGCAGCTCCTGGACAGGGGCTAATGAAAAACTGTCTTTT.

This sequence joins TRBV5-4 and TRBJ2-3, with 14 bases identical to TRBD2. The germline gives CDR1 SGHNT, CDR2 YYREEE (reference sequence). The CDR3 length is 19 residues. The V gene end was trimmed by 1 base and the J gene end by 6 bases; junction bases not matched to a gene: 13. CDR3 residues: CASSLPGTSGSRLSDTQYF. The CDR3 DNA is TGTGCCAGCAGCTTGCCGGGGACTAGCGGGAGTCGTCTCAGCGATACGCAGTATTTT.

This clonotype has only a few counts. A much larger clone differs by one base, so this may be a read error. The chain combines TRBV29-1 with TRBJ2-5; D is uncertain. Trimming took 3 bases from V and 5 from J, leaving 10 bases between them. Germline V gene data show CDR1 as SQVTM and CDR2 as ANQGSEA. This CDR3 region has 12 residues. The CDR3 DNA reads as TGCAGCGTTGATAAGAGTCTGGAGACCCAGTACTTC. Protein sequence: CSVDKSLETQYF.

On this clonotype: One end of the junction varies from germline; a read error may be responsible. The V gene is TRBV6-6, the J gene TRBJ2-5; the D gene is possibly TRBD2 (7 bases). The germline V gene encodes CDR1 MNHNY and CDR2 SVGAGI (reference sequence). This CDR3 spans 16 amino acids. The CDR3 sequence is CASSYGLGGYQKTQYF. The CDR3 nucleotides read TGTGCCAGCAGCTACGGACTAGGGGGGTACCAAAAGACCCAGTACTTC.

Details on this clonotype: One end of the junction is discordant with germline, which a read error may explain. This chain connects TRBV6-1 to TRBJ2-1, with a tentative D call TRBD2 (6 bases). Germline CDR1 and CDR2: MNHNS and SASEGT. The CDR3 has 14 amino acids. The CDR3: CANIVGVDYIEQFF. The CDR3 coding sequence is TGTGCCAACATCGTAGGGGTGGACTACATTGAGCAGTTCTTC.

The rearrangement uses TRBV12-3 or TRBV12-4 and TRBJ1-1; D is uncertain. Deletions cut 7 bases from V and 1 base from J, with 10 bases between. The CDR3 has 13 residues. CDR3 bases: TGTGCCAGCACCAATCCTGGGAACACTGAAGCTTTCTTT. This codes for CASTNPGNTEAFF.

This clonotype was observed a single time. This chain joins TRBV5-1 and TRBJ1-2; D unclear. The CDR3 contains 13 residues. Germline V gives CDR1 SGHRS, CDR2 YFSETQ. Trimming stripped 8 bases from V and 10 bases from J, with 21 bases between. Written as DNA, the CDR3 is TGCGCCAGTAGATCACCAGGACCCTATAACTACACCTTC. Translation: CASRSPGPYNYTF.

Of note for this clonotype: Relative to the germline gene, one junction end is altered; a read error may explain this. The rearrangement joins TRBV29-1 to TRBJ2-7, with TRBD2 identical over 7 bases. Germline V gene lookup returns CDR1 SQVTM and CDR2 ANQGSEA. This CDR3 contains 11 residues. The CDR3 is CSVQTSYKQYF. The CDR3 coding sequence is TGCAGCGTACAGACTAGCTACAAGCAGTACTTC.

This clonotype appeared a few times. The CDR3 nucleotides are TGTGCCAGCAGTTACCTAGGGAATTCACCCCTCCACTTT. Residues: CASSYLGNSPLHF. The V call is TRBV2, the J call TRBJ1-6; D is undetermined. The CDR3 runs 13 residues. V lost 5 bases to trimming and J lost 7 bases, with 9 bases between them. Germline CDR1 is SNHLY and CDR2 is FYNNEI.

This chain connects TRBV28 to TRBJ1-2; 11 bases align to TRBD1. The trim removed 7 bases at V and 4 bases at J, leaving 11 bases unmatched. Germline loops: CDR1 MDHEN, CDR2 SYDVKM. The CDR3 extends over 16 amino acids. CDR3 bases: TGTGCCAGCAATGAGCAACCCGGGACAGGGGGCTATGGCTACACCTTC. It encodes CASNEQPGTGGYGYTF.

A word on this clonotype: With a much larger clone just one base away, this may be a read error. The genes are TRBV5-8 and TRBJ1-5; TRBD1 matches at 12 bases. The CDR3 contains 16 residues. Germline V gene sequence: CDR1 SGHTS, CDR2 YDEGEE. The CDR3, as DNA: TGTGCCAGCAACTTGGGACAGGGGGCGGTGGGTCAGCCCCAGCATTTT. This encodes CASNLGQGAVGQPQHF.

This clonotype appeared a few times. A much larger clone is a single base away; this may be a read error. The chain is built from TRBV14 and TRBJ2-4; the match to TRBD1 covers 8 bases. The CDR3 covers 16 residues. Germline V gives CDR1 SGHDN, CDR2 FVKESK. Trimming took 3 bases from V and 0 from J; bases not matched to a gene: 4. The CDR3 coding sequence is TGTGCCAGCAGCCACGGGACAGGAGTAGCCAAAAACATTCAGTACTTC. This sequence encodes CASSHGTGVAKNIQYF. The whole variable domain, remainder taken from reference TRBV14 and TRBJ2-4, is EAGVTQFPSHSVIEKGQTVTLRCDPISGHDNLYWYRRVMGKEIKFLLHFVKESKQDESGMPNNRFLAERTGGTYSTLKVQPAELEDSGVYFCASSHGTGVAKNIQYFGAGTRLSVL.

As for this clonotype: Mismatch with germline at one junction end may stem from a read error. CDR3 in DNA: TGTGCCAGCAGCCCCCGACTGCTTAACACCGGGGACCTGTTTTTT. Its translation: CASSPRLLNTGDLFF. The chain uses TRBV11-3 and TRBJ2-2; D is tentatively TRBD1 or TRBD2 (5 bases each). The CDR3 has 15 residues. Germline CDR1 and CDR2: SGHNT and YENEEA.

To note about this clonotype: Possible read error: a much larger clone is one base away. Since the CDR3 does not end with the conserved phenylalanine or tryptophan, this likely comes from a read error. The chain combines TRBV4-2 with TRBJ2-1, with D unclear. The ends were cut back, 0 bases at V and 0 bases at J, with 9 bases in the middle. Germline V gene lookup returns CDR1 LGHNA and CDR2 YNFKEQ. The CDR3 consists of 16 residues. The CDR3 DNA is TGTGCCAGCAGCCAAGATGTCCCTAGCTCCTACAATGAGCAGTTCATC. Its translation: CASSQDVPSSYNEQFI.

This clonotype was observed a few times. A much bigger clone sits one base away, suggesting this may be a read error. The chain uses TRBV6-1 and TRBJ2-3; 7 bases are shared with TRBD1. This CDR3 is 16 amino acids long. CDR1 MNHNS and CDR2 SASEGT come from the germline V gene. The CDR3 region has the DNA TGTGCCGGCAGTGAAGCGTTGGCTCAGGGGGCAGATACGCAGTATTTT. Translating it yields CAGSEALAQGADTQYF.

This clonotype was observed once. The CDR3 does not end in the conserved phenylalanine or tryptophan, so this is likely a read error. No DNA is shown, since the ends of the CDR3 on it are uncertain; the CDR3 is the one TCRdb lists. V and J are TRBV11-2 and TRBJ2-1; TRBD2 is the table's D call, not checked against the DNA. The CDR3 has 14 amino acids, counting both end residues. Germline V gene data show CDR1 as SGHAT and CDR2 as FQNNGV. CDR3 in amino acids: CASSLSGSRNEQLL.

In its sample, this clonotype was seen many times. CDR3 in amino acids: CASSQGPQETQYF. The CDR3 coding sequence is TGCGCCAGCAGCCAAGGCCCACAAGAGACCCAGTACTTC. This chain links TRBV4-1 with TRBJ2-5; no definite D call. CDR1 MGHRA and CDR2 YSYEKL come from the germline V gene. V lost 1 base, J lost 2 bases, and 5 bases lay in between. The CDR3 runs 13 residues.

This clonotype turned up a few times. This sequence joins TRBV5-1 and TRBJ2-2, with D unresolved. V lost 6 bases to trimming and J lost 1 base, with 7 bases between them. The CDR3 loop spans 13 amino acids. Per germline, CDR1 SGHRS and CDR2 YFSETQ. The chain's CDR3 is CASNLGNTGELFF. The DNA of the CDR3 is TGCGCCAGCAATCTAGGGAACACCGGGGAGCTGTTTTTT. The variable domain in full, with the rest retrieved from reference TRBV5-1 and TRBJ2-2, is KAGVTQTPRYLIKTRGQQVTLSCSPISGHRSVSWYQQTPGQGLQFLFEYFSETQRNKGNFPGRFSGRQFSNSRSEMNVSTLELGDSALYLCASNLGNTGELFFGEGSRLTVL.

This clonotype has more than one count but fewer than ten. The chain joins TRBV11-2 to TRBJ1-1, with TRBD1 matching 11 bases. The CDR3 sequence is 17 residues long. CDR1 SGHAT and CDR2 FQNNGV come from the germline V gene. CDR3 bases: TGTGCTAACAGCCGTGGACAGGGGGCTTTCTTAGACACTGAAGCTTTCTTT. It codes for CANSRGQGAFLDTEAFF.

The chain carries TRBV28 and TRBJ2-1; TRBD2 matches 8 bases. CDR1 MDHEN and CDR2 SYDVKM come from the germline V gene. The CDR3 has 14 amino acids. V shed 6 bases and J 7 bases; nucleotides not matched to a gene: 8. The CDR3 sequence: CASRVAGTWNEQFF. The DNA of the CDR3 is TGTGCCAGCAGGGTAGCGGGGACCTGGAATGAGCAGTTCTTC.

Worth noting for this clonotype: One end of the junction fails to match germline, which may point to a read error. J is TRBJ1-6 and V is TRBV12-3 or TRBV12-4, with a possible D match to TRBD1 (5 bases). The CDR3 contains 16 residues. The CDR3 reads CVSSLAARAANSPLHF. For the CDR3, the DNA is TGTGTCAGCAGTTTAGCAGCCAGGGCGGCCAATTCACCCCTCCACTTT.